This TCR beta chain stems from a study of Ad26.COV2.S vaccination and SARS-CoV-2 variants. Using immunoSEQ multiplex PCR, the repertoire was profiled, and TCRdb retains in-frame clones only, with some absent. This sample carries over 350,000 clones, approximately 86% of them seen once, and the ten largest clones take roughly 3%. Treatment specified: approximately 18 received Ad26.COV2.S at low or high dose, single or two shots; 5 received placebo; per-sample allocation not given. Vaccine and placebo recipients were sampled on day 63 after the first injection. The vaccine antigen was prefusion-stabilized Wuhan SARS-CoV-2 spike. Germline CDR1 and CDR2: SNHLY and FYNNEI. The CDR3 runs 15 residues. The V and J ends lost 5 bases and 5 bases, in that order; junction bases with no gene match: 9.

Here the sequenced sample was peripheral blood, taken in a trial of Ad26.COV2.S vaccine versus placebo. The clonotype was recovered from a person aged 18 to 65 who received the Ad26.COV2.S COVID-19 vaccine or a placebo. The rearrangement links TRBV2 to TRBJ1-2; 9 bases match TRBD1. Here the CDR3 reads CASSTGQGGLYGYTF. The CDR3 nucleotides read TGTGCCAGCAGTACGGGACAGGGAGGACTTTATGGCTACACCTTC.